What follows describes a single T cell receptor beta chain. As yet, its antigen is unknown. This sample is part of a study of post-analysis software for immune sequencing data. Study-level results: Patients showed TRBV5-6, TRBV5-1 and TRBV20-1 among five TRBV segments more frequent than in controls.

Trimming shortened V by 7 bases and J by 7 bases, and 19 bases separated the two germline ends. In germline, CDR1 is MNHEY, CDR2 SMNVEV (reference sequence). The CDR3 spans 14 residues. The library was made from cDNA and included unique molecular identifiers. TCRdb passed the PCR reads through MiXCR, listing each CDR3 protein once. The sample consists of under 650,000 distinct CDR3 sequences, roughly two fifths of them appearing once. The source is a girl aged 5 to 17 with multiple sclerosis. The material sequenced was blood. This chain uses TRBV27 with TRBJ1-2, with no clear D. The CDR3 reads CASTPGRGGSGYTF. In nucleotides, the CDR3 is TGTGCCAGCACTCCCGGACGGGGAGGAAGTGGCTACACCTTC.